These T cell receptor beta chains were read from a single sample in a study of T cell changes during pregnancy in multiple sclerosis. The table came from immunoSEQ multiplex PCR; TCRdb's copy has only in-frame clones and leaves some out. The table shows 69,000 or so clones, with roughly 92% occurring only once. This material consisted of peripheral blood, taken in the third trimester of pregnancy. The receptors stem from a female donor in good health, enrolled as a control in a pregnancy study. Each CDR3 is given with its conserved first and last residue. The order of the fields is CDR3 DNA, CDR3 protein, V gene, J gene, D gene. The D gene is left open where the match is weak.

TGTGCCAGCAGTTCAGGAGATACGCAGTATTTT	CASSSGDTQYF	TRBV6-5	TRBJ2-3	-
TGTGCCAGCAGCTCAATGGGGGGTAGCTCCTACAATGAGCAGTTCTTC	CASSSMGGSSYNEQFF	TRBV7-9	TRBJ2-1	-
TGTGCCAGCAGCTTATTCGTCGCTAGCGGGAGCGGGAGGTACGAGCAGTACTTC	CASSLFVASGSGRYEQYF	TRBV7-9	TRBJ2-7	TRBD2
TGCGCCAGCAGCTTGGAGGGGGCTGTTTCACCCCTCCACTTT	CASSLEGAVSPLHF	TRBV5-1	TRBJ1-6	TRBD1
TGTGCCAGCAGCGTGGGGACAGGGTCCTCCTACGAGCAGTACTTC	CASSVGTGSSYEQYF	TRBV9	TRBJ2-7	TRBD1
TGTGCCACCGGGGTAGCGGCAGATACGCAGTATTTT	CATGVAADTQYF	TRBV10-3	TRBJ2-3	-
TGTGCCAGCAGCCCCTCCGGGGGATTCACAGATACGCAGTATTTT	CASSPSGGFTDTQYF	TRBV11-1	TRBJ2-3	-
TGTGCCAGCAGCTTAGGGCGGTTCACAGATACGCAGTATTTT	CASSLGRFTDTQYF	TRBV7-9	TRBJ2-3	-
TGTGCCAGCAGCCTCACCGGGACAGTGCAGTCCTATGGCTACACCTTC	CASSLTGTVQSYGYTF	TRBV11-2	TRBJ1-2	TRBD1
TGTGCCAGCTCACCGGCGGGGGACAGGGGGGTAGCTTTCTTT	CASSPAGDRGVAFF	TRBV18	TRBJ1-1	TRBD1
TGTGCCAGCAGTGGGGTAGCCTGGTACCAAGAGACCCAGTACTTC	CASSGVAWYQETQYF	TRBV6-1	TRBJ2-5	-
TGTGCCAGTAGTATTGCAGGGGGACAAGAGACCCAGTACTTC	CASSIAGGQETQYF	TRBV19	TRBJ2-5	TRBD1
TGTGCCAGCTCACCTGGCTGGGACAGCTCCTACGAGCAGTACTTC	CASSPGWDSSYEQYF	TRBV18	TRBJ2-7	TRBD1
TGTGCCAGCAGTTACTCGATTTCCGTGGGAGGGGAGTTCTTC	CASSYSISVGGEFF	TRBV6-6	TRBJ2-1	TRBD2
TGTGCCAGCAGCTTGGACAGGGCGAACACCGGGGAGCTGTTTTTT	CASSLDRANTGELFF	TRBV7-9	TRBJ2-2	TRBD1
TGTGCCAGCAGCGCAGGCAGGGGACATGGCTACACCTTC	CASSAGRGHGYTF	TRBV5-6	TRBJ1-2	-
TGTGCCAGCAGTTATGGGGCGGGAGGTGAGCAGTTCTTC	CASSYGAGGEQFF	TRBV6-5	TRBJ2-1	TRBD2
TGTGCCAGCAGTGCCGGTCGGGGGGCCGTCCCCTACGAGCAGTACTTC	CASSAGRGAVPYEQYF	TRBV6-1	TRBJ2-7	-
TGTGCCAGCAGTTTATTTTCGGCGGGAGCTTACAATGAGCAGTTCTTC	CASSLFSAGAYNEQFF	TRBV27	TRBJ2-1	TRBD2
TGTGCCAGCAGCTTAGACGACTTCTACGAGCAGTACTTC	CASSLDDFYEQYF	TRBV7-8	TRBJ2-7	-
TGTGCCAGCAGCCCACGACAGGGGTACAATGAGCAGTTCTTC	CASSPRQGYNEQFF	TRBV5-4	TRBJ2-1	TRBD1
TGTGCCAGCAGGTCAAGGAGCTCCTACAATGAGCAGTTCTTC	CASRSRSSYNEQFF	TRBV28	TRBJ2-1	-
TGTGCCAGCAGTCGGACAGGGATGAACACTGAAGCTTTCTTT	CASSRTGMNTEAFF	TRBV6-1	TRBJ1-1	TRBD1
TGTGCCAGCAGTTTATGGGGGGGAGGGACAGGGCCCAATGAGCAGTTCTTC	CASSLWGGGTGPNEQFF	TRBV28	TRBJ2-1	TRBD1